The text below deals with one TCR beta chain. Its antigen remains unknown. The sample is drawn from a study of identifying expanded T cells in peripheral blood. Sequenced by immunoSEQ multiplex PCR; TCRdb stores in-frame clones only, minus some. The top ten hold 13% to 15% of the sample, which has 97,000 or so clones, about 91% seen once. The study's findings and limits: Across healthy donors, higher total template counts meant significantly greater approximately two-week count variance. Over around two and four weeks, about 15 and 19 clones changed, versus roughly 1.2 between replicates.

V lost 3 bases to trimming and J lost 2 bases; unmatched junction nucleotides: 2. Germline CDR1 LNHNV, CDR2 YYDKDF (reference sequence). CDR3 length: 14 amino acids. During the collection period, no donor immune events like infections were recorded. Source material: blood. The V and J genes are TRBV15 and TRBJ2-7; 9 bases are a match to TRBD1. This clonotype was sampled from a person aged 18 to 75 in good health. The CDR3 DNA sequence: TGTGCCACCAGCAGCACAGGGGGCGCCTACGAGCAGTACTTC. The encoded protein is CATSSTGGAYEQYF.